Detailed here is one T cell receptor beta chain. One end of the junction fails to match germline, which may point to a read error. Germline lookup yields CDR1 SGDLS and CDR2 YYNGEE. The CDR3 extends over 16 amino acids. Unique molecular identifiers featured in how the TCRbeta library was prepared. From the PCR reads, TCRdb called clonotypes with MiXCR, one entry per CDR3 protein. In the table there are about 420,000 distinct CDR3 sequences, about a tenth of which are singletons. The source of the sample is a study of T-cell reconstitution after alpha-beta-depleted transplantation in children. The clonotype was recovered from a human donor who donated a stem cell graft to a child with acute myeloid leukemia. The specimen comprised PBMCs from the stem cell graft donor, sampled from the stem cell graft. The gene calls are TRBV9 and TRBJ2-1; 10 nucleotides align to TRBD2. Here the CDR3 reads CASSPRAGGNYNEHFF. The CDR3 region has the DNA TGTGCCAGCAGCCCGAGAGCGGGGGGGAATTACAATGAGCACTTCTTC.